The 9 T cell receptor beta chains presented below share a single source sample, sequenced in a study of T-cell memory formation after mild COVID-19. MiXCR, applied by TCRdb to the 5' RACE reads, yields one record per CDR3 protein. The data contain about 340,000 distinct CDR3 sequences, approximately 13% of them singletons. The sequencing sample was made of PBMCs or a T cell subset sorted from them (not recorded which). The receptors originated from a man between 18 and 29 years old who had mild COVID-19 (a few samples of this study predate the infection). Cell type and time point are not known.

This clonotype has only a few counts. This chain joins TRBV12-3 or TRBV12-4 and TRBJ2-5, with D unclear. The CDR3 contains 14 residues. The ends were cut back, 3 bases at V and 6 bases at J, with 14 bases in the middle. The CDR3, as DNA: TGTGCCAGCAGTTTCCCCCAGGACCCCAAGACCCAGTACTTC. This encodes CASSFPQDPKTQYF.

This clonotype was observed a handful of times. The chain is built from TRBV7-2 and TRBJ2-2, with a possible D match to TRBD2 (6 bases). Trimming took off 7 bases at V and 2 bases at J, with 17 bases between the two ends. The CDR3 extends over 16 amino acids. Germline CDR1 and CDR2: SGHTA and FQGNSA. The CDR3 region is CASNKLRSGNTGELFF. CDR3 DNA: TGTGCCAGCAACAAGCTCCGTAGCGGAAACACCGGGGAGCTGTTTTTT. Supplemented by reference TRBV7-2 and TRBJ2-2, the full variable domain reads GAGVSQSPSNKVTEKGKDVELRCDPISGHTALYWYRQSLGQGLEFLIYFQGNSAPDKSGLPSDRFSAERTGGSVSTLTIQRTQQEDSAVYLCASNKLRSGNTGELFFGEGSRLTVL.

The V call is TRBV28, the J call TRBJ1-1; the D gene is possibly TRBD1 (5 bases). The germline CDR1 and CDR2 sequences are MDHEN and SYDVKM. V lost 6 bases to trimming and J lost 4 bases, with 18 bases between them. The CDR3 runs to 15 residues. The CDR3 is CASSELRDPVTEAFF. CDR3 bases: TGTGCCAGCAGCGAACTCCGGGACCCCGTCACTGAAGCTTTCTTT.

The CDR3 loop is CASKNRVSNQPQHF. The CDR3 nucleotides read TGTGCCAGCAAAAACAGGGTTAGCAATCAGCCCCAGCATTTT. The chain has TRBV6-2 or TRBV6-3 and TRBJ1-5; weak D call: TRBD1 (6 bases). Trimming took off 7 bases at V and 0 bases at J, with 10 bases between the two ends. This CDR3 is built from 14 residues. Germline assignment: CDR1 MNHEY and CDR2 SVGEGT.

This clonotype was counted a few times. The chain employs TRBV6-5 and TRBJ1-2; D remains unclear. Germline V gene data show CDR1 as MNHEY and CDR2 as SVGAGI. The V end lost 4 bases, the J end lost 8 bases, and 14 bases lay between the germline ends. There are 13 residues in the CDR3. The CDR3 spells CASSWAGSRGYTF. For the CDR3, the DNA is TGTGCCAGCAGTTGGGCCGGGTCTCGGGGCTACACCTTC.

The chain carries TRBV6-2 or TRBV6-3 and TRBJ1-5; the D is unclear. The CDR3 totals 12 residues. Trimming shortened V by 8 bases and J by 0 bases, and 5 bases separated the two germline ends. Germline CDR1 is MNHEY and CDR2 is SVGEGT. The CDR3 DNA follows: TGTGCCAGCGGAGATAGCAATCAGCCCCAGCATTTT. It yields the protein CASGDSNQPQHF.

This clonotype was detected a few times. This rearrangement joins TRBV28 to TRBJ2-3; TRBD2 might be the D (5 bases). Germline lookup yields CDR1 MDHEN and CDR2 SYDVKM. The CDR3 has 14 residues. The germline V and J ends were trimmed by 6 bases and 0 bases, with 10 bases remaining between them. The CDR3 nucleotides read TGTGCCAGCAGCCCGGCGGGTAGCACAGATACGCAGTATTTT. This translates into CASSPAGSTDTQYF.

The chain carries TRBV6-1 and TRBJ2-1, with 10 nucleotides matching TRBD2. V lost 4 bases and J lost 2; bases outside the gene matches: 2. The CDR3 is 15 residues long. CDR1 is MNHNS, CDR2 SASEGT, per germline. CDR3 coding DNA: TGTGCCAGCAGTGCAGCGGGGGGGACCTACAATGAGCAGTTCTTC. Translation gives CASSAAGGTYNEQFF.

The chain recombines TRBV6-1 with TRBJ1-2; D unresolved. V lost 4 bases and J 8 bases, leaving 11 bases between the germline ends. Germline CDR1 is MNHNS and CDR2 is SASEGT. The CDR3 length is 12 residues. CDR3 in DNA: TGTGCCAGCAGTGGAATGGCGGGGGGCTACACCTTC. It encodes CASSGMAGGYTF.